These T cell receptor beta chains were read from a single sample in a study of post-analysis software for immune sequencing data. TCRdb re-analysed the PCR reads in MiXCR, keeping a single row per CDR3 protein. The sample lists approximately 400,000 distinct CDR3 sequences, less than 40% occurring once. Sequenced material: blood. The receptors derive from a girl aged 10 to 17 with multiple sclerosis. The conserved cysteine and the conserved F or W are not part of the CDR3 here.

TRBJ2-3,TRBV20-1,SADPGQGTDTQY
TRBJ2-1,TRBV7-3,ASSLIQGAGNEQF
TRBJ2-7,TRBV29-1,SVARGTGVSYEQY
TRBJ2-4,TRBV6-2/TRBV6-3,ASSYFGRTMTAKNIQY
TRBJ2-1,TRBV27,ASSLIWVRGGDEQF
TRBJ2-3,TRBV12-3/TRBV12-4,ASTLLGTQY
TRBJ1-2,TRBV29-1,SVEQGADYGYT
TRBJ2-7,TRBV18,ASSPDRTYEQY
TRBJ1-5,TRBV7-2,ASSPPGQGGQPQH
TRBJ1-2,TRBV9,ASSVSSRGSSNYGYT
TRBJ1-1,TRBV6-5,ASSYGWKENTEAF
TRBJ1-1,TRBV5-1,ASSLHRGDTEAF
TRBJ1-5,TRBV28,ASSLYRGQPQH